Presented here are 9 T cell receptor beta chains from one specimen sequenced in a study of blood T cells in healthy people across ages. The authors ran a second PCR of about 6 to 11 cycles using a sample-barcoded 5' primer and a J-beta primer mix. TCRdb analysed the 5' RACE reads with MiXCR anew, one entry per CDR3 protein. Of hundreds of thousands of distinct CDR3 sequences listed, about 30% are singletons. Sequencing used blood. All receptors derive from a woman aged 80 or over in good health.

This clonotype was seen many times. The rearrangement uses TRBV5-1 and TRBJ2-1; maybe TRBD2 (6 bases). The CDR3 runs to 14 residues. Trimming removed 4 bases at V and 6 bases at J, with 14 bases between. The germline V gene encodes CDR1 SGHRS and CDR2 YFSETQ. The CDR3 reads CASSPGGAGNEQFF. In DNA form, the CDR3 reads TGCGCCAGCAGCCCAGGAGGGGCTGGCAATGAGCAGTTCTTC.

In this sample, this clonotype turned up many times. The chain links TRBV5-1 to TRBJ2-7; D unclear. The CDR3 is 13 amino acids. Germline V gives CDR1 SGHRS, CDR2 YFSETQ. The ends were cut back, 4 bases at V and 5 bases at J, with 13 bases in the middle. The CDR3, as DNA: TGCGCCAGCAGCAAGGGAACGTTTGACGAGCAGTACTTC. As protein: CASSKGTFDEQYF.

This clonotype was found many times. V usage is TRBV4-1 and J usage is TRBJ1-4; D is ambiguous. V was shortened by 0 bases and J by 7 bases, with 9 bases between the two germline ends. The CDR3 consists of 14 residues. CDR1 is MGHRA, CDR2 YSYEKL, per germline. In nucleotides, the CDR3 is TGCGCCAGCAGCCAAGATAGGGTTGGTGAAAAACTGTTTTTT. The encoded protein is CASSQDRVGEKLFF.

Worth noting for this clonotype: A much larger clone lies one base from this, so it may be a read error. V gene TRBV9 combines with J gene TRBJ2-1; possibly TRBD1 for D (6 bases). The CDR3 is 17 residues long. From germline, CDR1 is SGDLS and CDR2 YYNGEE. Here the CDR3 DNA reads TGTGCCAGCGGCGTAGGTAACGACAGGATCGTTAACAATGAGCAGTTCTTC. Protein: CASGVGNDRIVNNEQFF.

This clonotype was counted at least ten times. The chain uses TRBV7-6 and TRBJ2-1; 8 positions match TRBD2. Germline-derived CDR1 and CDR2 are SGHVS and FNYEAQ. The CDR3 spans 16 residues. Trimming at V came to 1 base and at J to 7 bases, leaving 9 bases not matched to a gene. The CDR3 reads CASSLDVRGGRNEQFF. The CDR3 DNA reads as TGTGCCAGCAGCTTAGATGTCCGGGGGGGCAGGAATGAGCAGTTCTTC.

This clonotype was seen many times. The chain is built from TRBV20-1 and TRBJ1-5; TRBD1 aligns across 9 bases. Unmatched junction bases numbered 2, after V lost 0 bases and J lost 5 bases. CDR1 and CDR2 (germline): DFQATT, SNEGSKA (reference sequence). This CDR3 spans 14 amino acids. The CDR3 loop reads CSAREDRGYQPQHF. CDR3 bases: TGCAGTGCTAGAGAGGACAGGGGTTATCAGCCCCAGCATTTT.

The chain joins TRBV6-2 or TRBV6-3 to TRBJ1-1, with a possible D match to TRBD1 (5 bases). Trimming shortened V by 0 bases and J by 7 bases, and 12 bases separated the two germline ends. This CDR3 has 14 amino acids. Per the germline V gene, CDR1 is MNHEY and CDR2 is SVGEGT. The CDR3 is CASSYSGPFNEAFF. CDR3 DNA sequence: TGTGCCAGCAGTTACTCGGGACCGTTCAATGAAGCTTTCTTT.

This clonotype appeared many times. J is TRBJ1-1 and V is TRBV5-1; D not resolved. V lost 4 bases and J lost 1, with 14 bases in between. CDR3 length: 15 residues. CDR1 and CDR2 from the germline V gene are SGHRS and YFSETQ. The CDR3 DNA reads as TGCGCCAGCAGCCCTCTCGTTCAGAAGAACACTGAAGCTTTCTTT. This gives the protein CASSPLVQKNTEAFF.

This clonotype was recorded many times. This chain joins TRBV12-3 or TRBV12-4 and TRBJ2-1, with D unclear. Trimming shortened V by 6 bases and J by 7 bases, and 10 bases separated the two germline ends. The CDR3 contains 12 residues. CDR3 in DNA: TGTGCCAGCAGCTTAAGTTATAATGAGCAGTTCTTC. This sequence encodes CASSLSYNEQFF.